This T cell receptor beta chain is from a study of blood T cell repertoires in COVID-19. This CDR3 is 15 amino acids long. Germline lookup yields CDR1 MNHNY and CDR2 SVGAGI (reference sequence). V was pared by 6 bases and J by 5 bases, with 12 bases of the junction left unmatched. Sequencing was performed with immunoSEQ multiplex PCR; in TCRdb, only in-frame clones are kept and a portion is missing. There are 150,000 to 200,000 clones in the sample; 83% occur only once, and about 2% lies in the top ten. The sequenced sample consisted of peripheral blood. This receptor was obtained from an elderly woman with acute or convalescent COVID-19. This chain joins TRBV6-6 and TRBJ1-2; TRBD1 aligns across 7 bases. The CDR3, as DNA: TGTGCCAGCAGCACAACCGGGGACAGTAATTATGGCTACACCTTC. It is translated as CASSTTGDSNYGYTF.